The rows below give T cell receptor beta chains drawn from one sample of a study of blood T cell repertoires in COVID-19. This table comes from immunoSEQ multiplex PCR, and its TCRdb copy is limited to in-frame clones, with some not included. Of about 250,000 clones in the sample, roughly 90% were seen once. The sequenced sample consisted of peripheral blood. The origin of the receptors is a woman in her thirties with active or convalescent COVID-19. CDR3s include the opening cysteine and the closing phenylalanine or tryptophan. Each record gives: V gene, J gene, clone size, CDR3 protein. The size entry is marked missing in some rows and otherwise reads once, few, many or a size class.

v_gene: TRBV7-2; j_gene: TRBJ2-1; abundance: -; CDR3aa: CASIQGGLAGGNEQFF
v_gene: TRBV19; j_gene: TRBJ1-5; abundance: -; CDR3aa: CASSITSDGNQPQHF
v_gene: TRBV10-3; j_gene: TRBJ2-1; abundance: -; CDR3aa: CAIKSGGYNEQFF
v_gene: TRBV9; j_gene: TRBJ2-3; abundance: -; CDR3aa: CASSPRGSGGVRDTQYF
v_gene: TRBV2; j_gene: TRBJ2-1; abundance: -; CDR3aa: CASSADRGGGNEQFF
v_gene: TRBV7-6; j_gene: TRBJ2-1; abundance: -; CDR3aa: CASSVTSGSYNEQFF
v_gene: TRBV11-3; j_gene: TRBJ2-1; abundance: once; CDR3aa: CASSLVGEGEQFF
v_gene: TRBV5-1; j_gene: TRBJ1-3; abundance: -; CDR3aa: CASSVGQLYSGNTIYF
v_gene: TRBV5-8; j_gene: TRBJ2-1; abundance: -; CDR3aa: CASRMESFSNEQFF
v_gene: TRBV6-1; j_gene: TRBJ2-1; abundance: -; CDR3aa: CASSDRDRPYNEQFF
v_gene: TRBV5-1; j_gene: TRBJ2-3; abundance: -; CDR3aa: CASSPDSQDTQYF
v_gene: TRBV18; j_gene: TRBJ1-1; abundance: few; CDR3aa: CASSPRQGVENTEAFF
v_gene: TRBV6-5; j_gene: TRBJ1-6; abundance: -; CDR3aa: CATPSSYNSPLHF
v_gene: TRBV29-1; j_gene: TRBJ1-2; abundance: -; CDR3aa: CSATRDRADYGYTF
v_gene: TRBV3-1/TRBV3-2; j_gene: TRBJ1-1; abundance: once; CDR3aa: CASSPNRRVRNTEAFF
v_gene: TRBV7-9; j_gene: TRBJ2-1; abundance: -; CDR3aa: CASSLGPQGAKYNEQFF
v_gene: TRBV12-3/TRBV12-4; j_gene: TRBJ2-1; abundance: -; CDR3aa: CASSLRPLNEQFF
v_gene: TRBV5-5; j_gene: TRBJ2-6; abundance: -; CDR3aa: CASSFMRVVSGANVLTF
v_gene: TRBV5-8; j_gene: TRBJ1-2; abundance: -; CDR3aa: CASRIPGQGISNYGYTF
v_gene: TRBV15; j_gene: TRBJ1-6; abundance: once; CDR3aa: CATSRDSLGGQSPLHF
v_gene: TRBV7-9; j_gene: TRBJ2-1; abundance: -; CDR3aa: CASSPRGSSYNEQFF
v_gene: TRBV30; j_gene: TRBJ2-3; abundance: few; CDR3aa: CAWSVAGGTDTQYF
v_gene: TRBV29-1; j_gene: TRBJ1-1; abundance: -; CDR3aa: CSGRKGLGGTEAFF
v_gene: TRBV19; j_gene: TRBJ2-1; abundance: -; CDR3aa: CASEGAYNEQFF
v_gene: TRBV5-1; j_gene: TRBJ2-7; abundance: -; CDR3aa: CASSSSTGPYEQYF
v_gene: TRBV15; j_gene: TRBJ2-5; abundance: -; CDR3aa: CATSRRGLAGGETQYF
v_gene: TRBV14; j_gene: TRBJ2-7; abundance: once; CDR3aa: CASSQGRPGQVPHPRDYEQYF
v_gene: TRBV5-1; j_gene: TRBJ1-2; abundance: -; CDR3aa: CASSYQGQETGYTF
v_gene: TRBV30; j_gene: TRBJ1-2; abundance: -; CDR3aa: CAWRGADRGEYYGYTF
v_gene: TRBV7-3; j_gene: TRBJ2-2; abundance: -; CDR3aa: CASSLDRAGTSGELFF
v_gene: TRBV28; j_gene: TRBJ2-4; abundance: -; CDR3aa: CASSFSRSLNIQYF
v_gene: TRBV27; j_gene: TRBJ1-5; abundance: -; CDR3aa: CASRRQGYNQPQHF
v_gene: TRBV19; j_gene: TRBJ2-1; abundance: -; CDR3aa: CASKRAGGTDEQFF
v_gene: TRBV11-1; j_gene: TRBJ1-1; abundance: -; CDR3aa: CASSLDGVGTEAFF
v_gene: TRBV7-2; j_gene: TRBJ1-6; abundance: -; CDR3aa: CASSARGRNNSPLHF
v_gene: TRBV29-1; j_gene: TRBJ2-5; abundance: -; CDR3aa: CSVSGQETQYF
v_gene: TRBV19; j_gene: TRBJ2-5; abundance: -; CDR3aa: CASSIVSTGTAYQETQYF
v_gene: TRBV27; j_gene: TRBJ2-5; abundance: -; CDR3aa: CASSSNQETQYF